These 13 T cell receptor beta chains were all obtained from the same sample, sequenced in a study of blood T cell repertoires in COVID-19. Profiling relied on immunoSEQ multiplex PCR, and the TCRdb table lists in-frame clones only, not all of them. Counted here are 40,000 to 60,000 clones, about 86% occurring once; the ten biggest clones make up roughly 4%. Material: peripheral blood. The receptor set was obtained from a man aged 80 or over with active COVID-19.

This clone was detected only once. V usage is TRBV9 and J usage is TRBJ2-7; D call uncertain. Germline CDR1 is SGDLS and CDR2 is YYNGEE. V lost 3 bases and J lost 1, with 5 bases in between. CDR3 length equals 12 residues. The CDR3 region has the DNA TGTGCCAGCAGCGCGACTTCCTACGAGCAGTACTTC. Translation gives CASSATSYEQYF.

This clone was counted a single time. V usage is TRBV28 and J usage is TRBJ2-7; 7 bases line up with TRBD2. CDR1 and CDR2 from the germline V gene are MDHEN and SYDVKM. Trimming cost V 6 bases and J 4 bases; bases outside gene matches: 18. CDR3 length: 17 amino acids. CDR3 bases: TGTGCCAGCAGCTCCAGGGTACGAGGGAGGGGTAGGTACGAGCAGTACTTC. This sequence encodes CASSSRVRGRGRYEQYF.

This chain connects TRBV27 to TRBJ2-3, with 9 bases aligning to TRBD1. This CDR3 is 17 amino acids long. Per the germline V gene, CDR1 is MNHEY and CDR2 is SMNVEV (reference sequence). The trim removed 2 bases at V and 4 bases at J, leaving 10 bases unmatched. The DNA for the CDR3 is TGTGCCAGCAGTTTAAGAGTTGGGGACAGGGCCGCAGATACGCAGTATTTT. It yields the protein CASSLRVGDRAADTQYF.

The V call is TRBV5-1, the J call TRBJ2-3, with D possibly being TRBD1 (7 bases). V was cut by 0 bases and J by 4 bases, with 9 bases left in between. The CDR3 has 14 residues. Germline CDR1 is SGHRS and CDR2 is YFSETQ. CDR3 residues: CASSLGRGADTQYF. The CDR3 region has the DNA TGCGCCAGCAGCTTGGGCAGGGGGGCAGATACGCAGTATTTT.

This sequence joins TRBV7-9 and TRBJ1-2, with TRBD1 identical over 7 bases. V was pared by 1 base and J by 2 bases, with 4 bases of the junction left unmatched. The CDR3 sequence is 15 residues long. The germline V gene has CDR1 SEHNR and CDR2 FQNEAQ (reference sequence). The CDR3 loop reads CASSLGQGPNYGYTF. CDR3 nucleotide sequence: TGTGCCAGCAGCTTAGGACAGGGACCCAACTATGGCTACACCTTC.

This clone was seen once. The rearrangement links TRBV28 to TRBJ2-7; possible D gene TRBD2, 6 bases. This CDR3 has 12 residues. The germline V gene has CDR1 MDHEN and CDR2 SYDVKM. The V gene lost 5 bases and the J gene lost 5 bases, with 10 bases spanning the gap. The CDR3 is CASSRGGNEQYF. As DNA, the CDR3 is TGTGCCAGCAGTCGGGGAGGCAACGAGCAGTACTTC. The full variable domain, rest sourced from reference TRBV28 and TRBJ2-7, is DVKVTQSSRYLVKRTGEKVFLECVQDMDHENMFWYRQDPGLGLRLIYFSYDVKMKEKGDIPEGYSVSREKKERFSLILESASTNQTSMYLCASSRGGNEQYFGPGTRLTVT.

A remark on this clone: Germline and junction disagree at one end, which may indicate a read error. The chain links TRBV19 to TRBJ2-4; a weak D match, TRBD1 (5 bases). Germline-derived CDR1 and CDR2 are LNHDA and SQIVND (reference sequence). This CDR3 is built from 9 residues. CDR3 sequence reads: CSRVRIQYF. In nucleotides, the CDR3 is TGTTCCAGGGTTCGGATTCAGTACTTC.

The rearrangement links TRBV19 to TRBJ1-3, with a tentative D call TRBD1 (5 bases). The CDR3 is 15 residues long. The V gene lost 6 bases and the J gene lost 0 bases, with 12 bases spanning the gap. The germline V gene has CDR1 LNHDA and CDR2 SQIVND (reference sequence). Here the CDR3 reads CASRKDSISGNTIYF. CDR3 DNA: TGTGCCAGTAGGAAAGACAGCATCTCTGGAAACACCATATATTTT.

The V and J genes are TRBV14 and TRBJ2-7; 10 nucleotides line up with TRBD2. The ends lost 2 bases at V and 3 bases at J; junction bases unmatched: 7. Per the germline V gene, CDR1 is SGHDN and CDR2 is FVKESK. The CDR3 is made up of 16 amino acids. The CDR3 DNA follows: TGTGCCAGCAGCCAACTGGGCCTAGCGGGAGACTACGAGCAGTACTTC. Translated, it gives CASSQLGLAGDYEQYF. The variable domain in full, completed from reference TRBV14 and TRBJ2-7, reads EAGVTQFPSHSVIEKGQTVTLRCDPISGHDNLYWYRRVMGKEIKFLLHFVKESKQDESGMPNNRFLAERTGGTYSTLKVQPAELEDSGVYFCASSQLGLAGDYEQYFGPGTRLTVT.

V and J are TRBV7-9 and TRBJ2-2; 13 nucleotides line up with TRBD2. The CDR3 is 15 residues long. CDR1 and CDR2 (germline): SEHNR, FQNEAQ (reference sequence). Unmatched junction bases numbered 6, after V lost 11 bases and J lost 3 bases. The CDR3 is CAPGLAGLHTGELFF. The CDR3 nucleotides read TGTGCCCCGGGACTAGCGGGATTACACACCGGGGAGCTGTTTTTT.

This clone was observed a handful of times. Here the CDR3 DNA reads TGTGCCAGTAGCCATACTAGTACTGGGGCCAACGTCCTGACTTTC. It yields the protein CASSHTSTGANVLTF. This sequence joins TRBV19 and TRBJ2-6, with D perhaps TRBD2 (5 bases). Trimming removed 6 bases at V and 2 bases at J, with 11 bases between. CDR3 size: 15 residues. Germline lookup yields CDR1 LNHDA and CDR2 SQIVND (reference sequence).

V usage is TRBV27 and J usage is TRBJ1-5; D uncertain. Between the trimmed V and J ends, which lost 4 bases and 4 bases, there was a span of 14 bases. CDR3 size: 15 residues. CDR1 is MNHEY, CDR2 SMNVEV, per germline (reference sequence). In nucleotides, the CDR3 is TGTGCCAGCAGTTACGGTCCAGGACTAAATCAGCCCCAGCATTTT. Translated, it gives CASSYGPGLNQPQHF.

The chain links TRBV7-9 to TRBJ1-3; D unclear. V was trimmed by 1 base and J by 0 bases, leaving 7 bases between them. This CDR3 has 15 residues. Germline values: CDR1 SEHNR, CDR2 FQNEAQ (reference sequence). The DNA for the CDR3 is TGTGCCAGCAGCTTAGGAGCGGACTCTGGAAACACCATATATTTT. It specifies CASSLGADSGNTIYF.